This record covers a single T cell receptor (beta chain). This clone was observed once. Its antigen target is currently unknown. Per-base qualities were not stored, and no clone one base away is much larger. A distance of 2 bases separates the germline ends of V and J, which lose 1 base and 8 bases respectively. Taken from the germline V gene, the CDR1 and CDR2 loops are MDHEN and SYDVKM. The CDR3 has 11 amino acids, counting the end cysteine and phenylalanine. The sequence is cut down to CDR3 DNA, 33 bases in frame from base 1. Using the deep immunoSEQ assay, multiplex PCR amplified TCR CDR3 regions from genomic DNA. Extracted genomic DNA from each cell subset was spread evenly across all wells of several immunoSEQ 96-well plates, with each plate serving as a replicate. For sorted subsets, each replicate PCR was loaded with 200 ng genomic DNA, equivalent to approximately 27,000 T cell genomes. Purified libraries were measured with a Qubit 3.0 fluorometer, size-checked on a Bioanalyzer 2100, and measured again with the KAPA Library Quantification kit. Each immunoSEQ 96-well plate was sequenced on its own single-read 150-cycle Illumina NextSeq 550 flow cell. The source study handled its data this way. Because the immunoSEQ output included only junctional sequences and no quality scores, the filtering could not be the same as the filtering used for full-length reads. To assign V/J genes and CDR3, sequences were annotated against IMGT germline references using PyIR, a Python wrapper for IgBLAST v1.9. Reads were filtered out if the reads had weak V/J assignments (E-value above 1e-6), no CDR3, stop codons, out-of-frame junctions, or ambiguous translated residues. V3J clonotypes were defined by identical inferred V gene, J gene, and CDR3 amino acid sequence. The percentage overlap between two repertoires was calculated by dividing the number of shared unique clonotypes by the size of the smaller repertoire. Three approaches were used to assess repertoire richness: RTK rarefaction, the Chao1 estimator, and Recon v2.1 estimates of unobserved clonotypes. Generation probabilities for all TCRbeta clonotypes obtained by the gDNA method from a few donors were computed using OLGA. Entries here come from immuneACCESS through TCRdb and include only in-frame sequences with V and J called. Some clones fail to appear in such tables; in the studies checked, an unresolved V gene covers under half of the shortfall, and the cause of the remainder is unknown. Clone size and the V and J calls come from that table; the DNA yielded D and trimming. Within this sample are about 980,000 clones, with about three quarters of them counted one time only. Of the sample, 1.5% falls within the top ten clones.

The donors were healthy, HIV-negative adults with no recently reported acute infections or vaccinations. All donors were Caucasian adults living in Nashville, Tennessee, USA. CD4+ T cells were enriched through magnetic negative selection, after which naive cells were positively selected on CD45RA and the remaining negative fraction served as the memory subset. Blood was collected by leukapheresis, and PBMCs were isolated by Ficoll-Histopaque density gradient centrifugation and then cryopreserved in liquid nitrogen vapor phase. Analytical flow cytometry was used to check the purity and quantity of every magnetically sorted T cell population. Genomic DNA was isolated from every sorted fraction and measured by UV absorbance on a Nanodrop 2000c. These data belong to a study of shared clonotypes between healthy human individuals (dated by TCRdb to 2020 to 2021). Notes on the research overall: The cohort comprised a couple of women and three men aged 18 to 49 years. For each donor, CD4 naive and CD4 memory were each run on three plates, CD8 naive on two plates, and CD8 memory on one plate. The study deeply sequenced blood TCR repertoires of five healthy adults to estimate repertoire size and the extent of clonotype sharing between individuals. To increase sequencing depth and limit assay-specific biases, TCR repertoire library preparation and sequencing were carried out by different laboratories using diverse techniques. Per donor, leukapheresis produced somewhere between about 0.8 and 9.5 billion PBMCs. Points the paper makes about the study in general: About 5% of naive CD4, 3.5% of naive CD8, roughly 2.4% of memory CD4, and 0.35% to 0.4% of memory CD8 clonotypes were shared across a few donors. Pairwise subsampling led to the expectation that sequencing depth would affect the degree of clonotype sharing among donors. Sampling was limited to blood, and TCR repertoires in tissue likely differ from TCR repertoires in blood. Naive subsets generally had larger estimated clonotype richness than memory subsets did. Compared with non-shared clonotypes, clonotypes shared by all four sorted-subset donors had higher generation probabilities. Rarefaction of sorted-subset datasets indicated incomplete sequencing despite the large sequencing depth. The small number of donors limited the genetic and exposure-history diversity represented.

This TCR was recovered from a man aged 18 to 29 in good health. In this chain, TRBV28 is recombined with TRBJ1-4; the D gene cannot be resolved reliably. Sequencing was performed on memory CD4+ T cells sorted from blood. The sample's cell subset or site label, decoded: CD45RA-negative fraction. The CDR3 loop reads CASSLSEKLFF. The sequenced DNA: TGTGCCAGCAGTTTATCCGAAAAACTGTTTTTT.